These 29 T cell receptor beta chains were all obtained from the same sample, sequenced in a study of T cell repertoires in ileal Crohn's disease. TCRdb keeps only in-frame clones here, not all; method: immunoSEQ multiplex PCR. The table lists about 6,600 clones, approximately 75% of them singletons. Sequenced sample: ileal tissue. The receptors come from an adult with Crohn's disease.

Regarding this clone: Within the sample, other DNA sequences also encode this same CDR3. The chain's CDR3 is CASSDSTGEAFF. In DNA form, the CDR3 reads TGTGCCAGCAGTGACTCTACCGGTGAAGCTTTCTTT. The chain joins TRBV6-4 to TRBJ1-1, with D unresolved. The V gene lost 0 bases and the J gene lost 7 bases, with 6 bases spanning the gap. CDR3 length equals 12 residues. Germline assignment: CDR1 MRHNA and CDR2 SNTAGT.

This clone was seen more than once but under ten times. The V gene is TRBV28, the J gene TRBJ1-1; possible D gene TRBD1, 5 bases. V dropped 1 base and J dropped 7 bases, with 7 bases sitting between them. Germline assignment: CDR1 MDHEN and CDR2 SYDVKM. The CDR3 has 12 amino acids. The CDR3 nucleotides read TGTGCCAGCAGTTTATCAGGGTTTGAAGCTTTCTTT. Its protein is CASSLSGFEAFF. The full variable domain, completed using reference TRBV28 and TRBJ1-1, is DVKVTQSSRYLVKRTGEKVFLECVQDMDHENMFWYRQDPGLGLRLIYFSYDVKMKEKGDIPEGYSVSREKKERFSLILESASTNQTSMYLCASSLSGFEAFFGQGTRLTVV.

J is TRBJ1-2 and V is TRBV5-1; TRBD1 matches at 7 bases. V was pared by 4 bases and J by 4 bases, with 7 bases of the junction left unmatched. CDR3 length: 14 amino acids. CDR1 and CDR2 from the germline V gene are SGHRS and YFSETQ. Here the CDR3 reads CASSLRQGGYGYTF. For the CDR3, the DNA is TGCGCCAGCAGCCTCCGACAGGGAGGCTATGGCTACACCTTC.

A few counts support this clone. The chain has TRBV9 and TRBJ1-4, with TRBD1 identical over 8 bases. V shed 3 bases, J shed 5 bases, and the junction held 3 bases outside the gene matches. Germline V CDR1 and CDR2: SGDLS, YYNGEE. The CDR3 length is 14 residues. The CDR3 sequence: CASSEGQGNEKLFF. As DNA, the CDR3 is TGTGCCAGCAGCGAAGGACAGGGCAATGAAAAACTGTTTTTT.

The rearrangement links TRBV6-5 to TRBJ2-7; a weak D match, TRBD1 (5 bases). V was shortened by 4 bases and J by 1 base, with 17 bases between the two germline ends. The CDR3 loop spans 16 amino acids. Germline V gives CDR1 MNHEY, CDR2 SVGAGI. CDR3: CASSSFEQGASYEQYF. CDR3 nucleotide sequence: TGTGCCAGCAGTTCCTTCGAGCAAGGGGCTTCCTACGAGCAGTACTTC.

This rearrangement joins TRBV27 to TRBJ2-7, with 8 bases lining up with TRBD1. The CDR3 has 14 amino acids. CDR1 and CDR2 from the germline V gene are MNHEY and SMNVEV (reference sequence). Losses at the gene ends were 7 bases for V and 5 bases for J; bases not matched to a gene: 10. The CDR3 DNA reads TGTGCCAGCACCTGGGCAGGGGGCCACCACGAGCAGTACTTC. Translating gives CASTWAGGHHEQYF.

The genes are TRBV28 and TRBJ2-7; 8 bases agree with TRBD1. Germline CDR1 and CDR2: MDHEN and SYDVKM. The CDR3 has 14 amino acids. With V trimmed by 6 bases and J by 2 bases, 6 bases remained unmatched. The CDR3 DNA reads TGTGCCAGCAGGGCCCGGGGACAGGCCTACGAGCAGTACTTC. It is translated as CASRARGQAYEQYF.

This clone was observed a few times. The chain combines TRBV5-1 with TRBJ2-1; D is unclear. V gave up 4 bases and J gave up 0 bases, with 8 bases separating them. There are 14 residues in the CDR3. Germline CDR1 is SGHRS and CDR2 is YFSETQ. The DNA for the CDR3 is TGCGCCAGCAGCCCGGTCGGCTCCTACAATGAGCAGTTCTTC. Amino acid sequence: CASSPVGSYNEQFF.

The chain is built from TRBV15 and TRBJ2-1; D possibly corresponds to TRBD2 (5 bases). The CDR3 extends over 14 amino acids. CDR1 and CDR2 (germline): LNHNV, YYDKDF (reference sequence). Trimming removed 1 base at V and 6 bases at J, with 10 bases between. CDR3 nucleotide sequence: TGTGCCACCAGCAGAGGTTCGGGGTCCAATGAGCAGTTCTTC. Translated: CATSRGSGSNEQFF.

The chain links TRBV6-6 to TRBJ1-2; D is ambiguous. V shed 0 bases and J shed 5 bases, with 7 bases lying between them. Germline CDR1 MNHNY, CDR2 SVGAGI (reference sequence). The CDR3 extends over 13 amino acids. CDR3 in DNA: TGTGCCAGCAGTTACTCGACGAGGTATGGCTACACCTTC. This sequence encodes CASSYSTRYGYTF.

The chain links TRBV5-1 to TRBJ2-7; 11 bases are a match to TRBD2. CDR1 and CDR2 (germline): SGHRS, YFSETQ. The CDR3 extends over 16 amino acids. V was pared by 4 bases and J by 2 bases, with 8 bases of the junction left unmatched. The CDR3 loop reads CASSPGLAAYPYEQYF. In nucleotides, the CDR3 is TGCGCCAGCAGCCCGGGACTAGCGGCATACCCCTACGAGCAGTACTTC.

The J gene is TRBJ2-5, the V gene TRBV27; 7 bases align to TRBD1. Germline V gene sequence: CDR1 MNHEY, CDR2 SMNVEV (reference sequence). The CDR3 spans 14 residues. J gave up 6 bases and V 2 bases, and 6 bases lay outside the gene matches. The CDR3 bases are TGTGCCAGCAGTTTAAAACAGGGGTTACAGACCCAGTACTTC. It codes for CASSLKQGLQTQYF.

For the CDR3, the DNA is TGTGCCAGCAGCTTAGAGGGGCGGGGGAACGAGCAGTTCTTC. Protein sequence: CASSLEGRGNEQFF. The genes are TRBV7-6 and TRBJ2-1, with 7 bases that match TRBD2. Germline CDR1 reads SGHVS; CDR2 reads FNYEAQ. Unmatched junction bases numbered 7, after V lost 1 base and J lost 10 bases. This CDR3 is 14 amino acids long.

On this clone: The same CDR3 also results from other DNA sequences found in this sample. The rearrangement links TRBV2 to TRBJ2-7; no firm D call. Germline V gene sequence: CDR1 SNHLY, CDR2 FYNNEI. Trimming cost V 4 bases and J 1 base, with 8 bases left between them. The CDR3 runs 13 residues. The CDR3 coding sequence is TGTGCCAGCAGTGTCGTCAGATCCTACGAGCAGTACTTC. Its translation: CASSVVRSYEQYF.

This clone was recorded a few times. This chain uses TRBV5-4 with TRBJ2-7; D remains ambiguous. Trimming took off 1 base at V and 3 bases at J, with 8 bases between the two ends. Germline-derived CDR1 and CDR2 are SGHNT and YYREEE (reference sequence). The CDR3 sequence is 13 residues long. In nucleotides, the CDR3 is TGTGCCAGCAGCTTGATGGGCCTCTACGAGCAGTACTTC. Translated: CASSLMGLYEQYF.

The rearrangement uses TRBV30 and TRBJ1-2; maybe TRBD1 (6 bases). CDR1 and CDR2 from the germline V gene are GTSNPN and SVGIG (reference sequence). This CDR3 contains 13 residues. V gave up 1 base and J gave up 4 bases, with 10 bases separating them. For the CDR3, the DNA is TGTGCCTGGAGTGCAGGGGCGGCCTATGGCTACACCTTC. It codes for CAWSAGAAYGYTF. The full variable domain, completed using reference TRBV30 and TRBJ1-2, is SQTIHQWPATLVQPVGSPLSLECTVEGTSNPNLYWYRQAAGRGLQLLFYSVGIGQISSEVPQNLSASRPQDRQFILSSKKLLLSDSGFYLCAWSAGAAYGYTFGSGTRLTVV.

The gene calls are TRBV5-6 and TRBJ2-3; 9 positions match TRBD1. CDR3 length equals 17 residues. Trimming removed 3 bases from V and 1 base from J; junction bases left unmatched: 9. Germline loops: CDR1 SGHDT, CDR2 YYEEEE. In DNA, the CDR3 is TGTGCCAGCAGCTCCCCGGGACAGGGAATGGGCACAGATACGCAGTATTTT. It yields the protein CASSSPGQGMGTDTQYF. Full variable domain (missing parts from reference TRBV5-6 and TRBJ2-3): DAGVTQSPTHLIKTRGQQVTLRCSPKSGHDTVSWYQQALGQGPQFIFQYYEEEERQRGNFPDRFSGHQFPNYSSELNVNALLLGDSALYLCASSSPGQGMGTDTQYFGPGTRLTVL.

This clone was counted once. The chain has TRBV28 and TRBJ2-2; 8 bases are shared with TRBD2. Trimming took 6 bases from V and 0 from J; bases not matched to a gene: 3. The CDR3 loop spans 15 amino acids. Looked up from germline, CDR1 is MDHEN and CDR2 is SYDVKM. CDR3 in DNA: TGTGCCAGCAGCCCGGGACTAGCGAACACCGGGGAGCTGTTTTTT. It specifies CASSPGLANTGELFF.

The J gene is TRBJ1-4, the V gene TRBV7-2; the match to TRBD1 covers 8 bases. Germline V gene data show CDR1 as SGHTA and CDR2 as FQGNSA. This CDR3 region has 14 residues. V lost 5 bases and J lost 7; bases outside the gene matches: 6. CDR3 sequence reads: CASSLQGGGEKLFF. Written as DNA, the CDR3 is TGTGCCAGCAGCCTACAGGGGGGCGGTGAAAAACTGTTTTTT.

This clone was recorded only once. The chain carries TRBV14 and TRBJ2-7; 7 bases are a match to TRBD2. Germline V lookup: CDR1 SGHDN, CDR2 FVKESK. Trimming removed 0 bases from V and 7 bases from J; junction bases left unmatched: 6. The CDR3 length is 14 residues. The CDR3 coding sequence is TGTGCCAGCAGCCAAGATGCGGCAGCGGGGGAGCAGTACTTC. Its translation is CASSQDAAAGEQYF.

The chain uses TRBV7-9 and TRBJ2-1, with TRBD2 matching over 13 bases. Per the germline V gene, CDR1 is SEHNR and CDR2 is FQNEAQ (reference sequence). The J segment lost 3 bases and the V segment lost 2 bases, leaving 4 bases of the junction unmatched. The CDR3 sequence is 17 residues long. The CDR3 region has the DNA TGTGCCAGCAGCTTAACTAGCGGGAGGGCCGTCTACAATGAGCAGTTCTTC. Translated: CASSLTSGRAVYNEQFF.

This clone was seen a few times. This rearrangement joins TRBV2 to TRBJ2-3; 7 bases are shared with TRBD2. This CDR3 has 14 residues. V shed 7 bases and J 5 bases; nucleotides not matched to a gene: 9. Germline CDR1 is SNHLY and CDR2 is FYNNEI. CDR3: CASKREGPGDTQYF. CDR3 nucleotide sequence: TGTGCCAGCAAGAGGGAGGGGCCAGGAGATACGCAGTATTTT.

In its sample, this clone was seen a few times. CDR3 in amino acids: CASSLNTGTGNTIYF. Written as DNA, the CDR3 is TGTGCCAGCAGCTTGAACACCGGGACAGGGAACACCATATATTTT. V and J are TRBV5-6 and TRBJ1-3; TRBD1 aligns across 9 bases. CDR3 length: 15 residues. Trimming removed 1 base from V and 7 bases from J; junction bases left unmatched: 6. The germline CDR1 and CDR2 sequences are SGHDT and YYEEEE.

The chain employs TRBV30 and TRBJ2-5; 8 bases map to TRBD2. V lost 6 bases to trimming and J lost 2 bases; unmatched junction nucleotides: 5. The CDR3 has 13 residues. The germline gives CDR1 GTSNPN, CDR2 SVGIG (reference sequence). The CDR3 DNA reads as TGTGCCTGCGGGGCTAGCGGGCAAGAGACCCAGTACTTC. Protein: CACGASGQETQYF.

V usage is TRBV5-1 and J usage is TRBJ2-1; possibly TRBD1 for D (6 bases). Germline CDR1 reads SGHRS; CDR2 reads YFSETQ. The CDR3 sequence is 14 residues long. The V end was cut by 0 bases, the J end by 4 bases, with 8 bases between. The CDR3: CASSLGTVYNEQFF. The CDR3 DNA follows: TGCGCCAGCAGCTTGGGGACAGTTTACAATGAGCAGTTCTTC.

The V call is TRBV27, the J call TRBJ2-1; weak D call: TRBD2 (5 bases). From germline, CDR1 is MNHEY and CDR2 SMNVEV (reference sequence). The V end was cut by 2 bases, the J end by 3 bases, with 11 bases between. The CDR3 totals 15 residues. CDR3 residues: CASSLRVANYNEQFF. The DNA for the CDR3 is TGTGCCAGCAGTTTACGGGTAGCGAACTACAATGAGCAGTTCTTC.

The V gene is TRBV5-4, the J gene TRBJ1-4; D not resolved. Trimming removed 0 bases from V and 6 bases from J, with 9 bases in between. From germline, CDR1 is SGHNT and CDR2 YYREEE (reference sequence). The CDR3 runs 14 residues. Here the CDR3 reads CASSLAGADEKLFF. In DNA, the CDR3 is TGTGCCAGCAGCTTGGCAGGTGCCGATGAAAAACTGTTTTTT.

The chain employs TRBV5-1 and TRBJ1-3, with D unclear. V lost 0 bases and J lost 1, with 5 bases in between. CDR1 is SGHRS, CDR2 YFSETQ, per germline. This CDR3 region has 14 residues. The CDR3 sequence is CASSLAASGNTIYF. CDR3 DNA: TGCGCCAGCAGCTTGGCAGCGTCTGGAAACACCATATATTTT.

V is TRBV7-2 and J is TRBJ2-7; 9 bases agree with TRBD1. Trimming took 5 bases from V and 4 from J; bases not matched to a gene: 9. CDR1 SGHTA and CDR2 FQGNSA come from the germline V gene. This CDR3 has 15 residues. CDR3 loop: CASSTPGQGLYEQYF. The CDR3 DNA reads as TGTGCCAGCAGCACACCGGGACAGGGTTTATACGAGCAGTACTTC.